The 5 T cell receptor beta chains given below trace back to one sample, sequenced in a study of T-cell reconstitution after alpha-beta-depleted transplantation in children. TCRbeta library preparation incorporated unique molecular identifiers. TCRdb re-derived calls from the PCR reads in MiXCR, one entry per CDR3 protein. This table has about 610,000 distinct CDR3 sequences, approximately 10% appearing once. Material: PBMCs from the stem cell graft donor, obtained from the stem cell graft. These TCRs come from a human donor who donated a stem cell graft to a child with acute myeloid leukemia.

This clonotype appeared many times. V is TRBV19 and J is TRBJ2-2; no clear D. Trimming took 10 bases from V and 5 from J, leaving 11 bases between them. Germline V gives CDR1 LNHDA, CDR2 SQIVND (reference sequence). The CDR3 loop spans 12 amino acids. The CDR3 DNA is TGTGCCATTTATCAGTGGACCGGGGAGCTGTTTTTT. This codes for CAIYQWTGELFF.

The table lists this clonotype with many counts. The chain combines TRBV10-3 with TRBJ2-7; TRBD2 aligns across 8 bases. Germline trimming cut 0 bases from V and 5 bases from J; bases unmatched to any gene: 9. The germline V gene has CDR1 ENHRY and CDR2 SYGVKD. The CDR3 loop spans 16 amino acids. CDR3 coding DNA: TGTGCCATCAGTGAGTCCGGTAGCGGGGCCGTGGACGAGCAGTACTTC. It specifies CAISESGSGAVDEQYF.

This clonotype was recorded many times. The chain joins TRBV3-1 to TRBJ2-7; D unclear. The length of the CDR3 is 11 residues. CDR1 and CDR2 (germline): LGHDT, YNNKEL (reference sequence). Trimming took off 0 bases at V and 6 bases at J, with 3 bases between the two ends. The CDR3 region is CASSQEFEQYF. As DNA, the CDR3 is TGTGCCAGCAGCCAAGAATTCGAGCAGTACTTC.

This clonotype appeared a single time. The CDR3 does not end in the conserved phenylalanine or tryptophan, so this is likely a read error. V gene TRBV5-1 combines with J gene TRBJ2-3; the match to TRBD2 covers 8 bases. The germline CDR1 and CDR2 sequences are SGHRS and YFSETQ. The J segment lost 5 bases and the V segment lost 4 bases, leaving 6 bases of the junction unmatched. The CDR3 covers 14 residues. CDR3 sequence: CASSAGGAVDTQYL. The CDR3 DNA reads TGCGCCAGCAGCGCGGGAGGCGCGGTAGATACGCAGTATCTT.

This clonotype has at least ten counts. The gene calls are TRBV28 and TRBJ2-2, with D perhaps TRBD2 (6 bases). Looked up from germline, CDR1 is MDHEN and CDR2 is SYDVKM. The CDR3 contains 15 residues. Trimming removed 5 bases from V and 7 bases from J, with 17 bases in between. The chain's CDR3 is CASSPTEAGSGELFF. As DNA, the CDR3 is TGTGCCAGCAGTCCTACTGAGGCCGGGAGCGGGGAGCTGTTTTTT.